This T cell receptor (beta chain) was profiled in a study of blood T cell repertoires in COVID-19. J lost 6 bases, V lost 6 bases, and 8 bases had no gene match. In germline, CDR1 is LNHDA, CDR2 SQIVND (reference sequence). CDR3 size: 15 residues. Repertoires were generated with immunoSEQ multiplex PCR, while TCRdb's copy carries only in-frame clones and drops some. Of approximately 150,000 clones in the sample, about 85% are singletons; the top ten hold approximately 3.8%. Researchers sorted participants into cohorts using their self-reported clinical history. Within 2 weeks of study entry, exposed participants had contacted a PCR-confirmed or clinician-diagnosed COVID-19 case.

This TCR came from a middle-aged woman who had been exposed to COVID-19. The specimen sequenced was PBMCs or T cells enriched from blood (not recorded which). The rearrangement joins TRBV19 to TRBJ1-2, with 12 bases matching TRBD1. The CDR3 is CASSRLGQGANGYTF. CDR3 DNA sequence: TGTGCCAGTAGCCGATTGGGACAGGGGGCGAATGGCTACACCTTC.